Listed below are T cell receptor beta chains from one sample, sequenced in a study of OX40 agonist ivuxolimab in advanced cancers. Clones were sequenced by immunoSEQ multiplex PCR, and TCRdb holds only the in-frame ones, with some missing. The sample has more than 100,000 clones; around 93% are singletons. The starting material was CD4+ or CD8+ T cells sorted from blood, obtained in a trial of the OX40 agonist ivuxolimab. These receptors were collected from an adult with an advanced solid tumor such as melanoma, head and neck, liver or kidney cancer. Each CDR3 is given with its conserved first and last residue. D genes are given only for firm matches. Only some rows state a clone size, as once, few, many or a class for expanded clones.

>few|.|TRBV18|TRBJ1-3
TGTGCCAGCTCTCCAACCTCAACTTCCTCTGGAAACACCATATATTTT
CASSPTSTSSGNTIYF
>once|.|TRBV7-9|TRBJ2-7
TGTGCCAGCAGCTTAGTGGGGCCGCCCTACGAGCAGTACTTC
CASSLVGPPYEQYF
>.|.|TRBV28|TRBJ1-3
TGTGCCAGCAGTTTGAACCTCTCTGGAAACACCATATATTTT
CASSLNLSGNTIYF
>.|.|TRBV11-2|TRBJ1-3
TGTGCCAGCACCCCCGAAACCGGAAACACCATATATTTT
CASTPETGNTIYF
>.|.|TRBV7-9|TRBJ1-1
TGTGCCAGCAGCTTTGGGGGGATGAACACTGAAGCTTTCTTT
CASSFGGMNTEAFF
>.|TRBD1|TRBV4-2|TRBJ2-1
TGTGCCAGCAGCCAACGACAGGGGGCTGCCTACAATGAGCAGTTCTTC
CASSQRQGAAYNEQFF
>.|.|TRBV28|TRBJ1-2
TGTGCCAGCAGTTCGTCGGGGATCTATGGGTACACCTTC
CASSSSGIYGYTF
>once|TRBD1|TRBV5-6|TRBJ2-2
TGTGCCAGCAGAGGACAGGGGGTAACCGGGGAGCTGTTTTTT
CASRGQGVTGELFF
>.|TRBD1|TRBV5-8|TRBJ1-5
TGTGCCAGCAGCGTCGGGACAGGCGGCAATCAGCCCCAGCATTTT
CASSVGTGGNQPQHF
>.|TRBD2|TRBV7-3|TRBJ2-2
TGTGCCAGCAGCCTTAGCGGGGGCACGAACACCGGGGAGCTGTTTTTT
CASSLSGGTNTGELFF
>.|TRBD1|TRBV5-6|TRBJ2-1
TGTGCCAGCAGCTCCACAGGGGCGGTGCAGTTCTTC
CASSSTGAVQFF
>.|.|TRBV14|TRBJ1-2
TGTGCCAGCAGCCAAGTACGGGGGATGAACTATGGCTACACCTTC
CASSQVRGMNYGYTF
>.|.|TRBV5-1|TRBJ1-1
TGCGCCAGCAGCTTGGGTCTACAGCCCATGAACACTGAAGCTTTCTTT
CASSLGLQPMNTEAFF
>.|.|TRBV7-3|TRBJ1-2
TGTGCCAGCAGCCCGGGGCGTTCCACAAACTATGGCTACACCTTC
CASSPGRSTNYGYTF
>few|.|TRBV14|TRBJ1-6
TGTGCCAGCAGCCAAGGGGGGGACTCCTATAATTCACCCCTCCACTTT
CASSQGGDSYNSPLHF
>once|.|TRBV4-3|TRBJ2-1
TGCGCCAGCAGCCAAGATAGGCAGTTGCGGTACAATGAGCAGTTCTTC
CASSQDRQLRYNEQFF
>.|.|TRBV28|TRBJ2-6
TGTGCCAGCAGTTCCAACACTGGCCGGGGGGCCAACGTCCTGACTTTC
CASSSNTGRGANVLTF
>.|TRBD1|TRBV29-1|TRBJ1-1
TGCAGCGTTTGGACAGGGATGAACACTGAAGCTTTCTTT
CSVWTGMNTEAFF
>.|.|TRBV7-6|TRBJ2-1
TGTGCCAGCAGCTTAAGAGTTAATGAGCAGTTCTTC
CASSLRVNEQFF
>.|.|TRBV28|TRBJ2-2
TGTGCCAGCAGTGGCGGTCGGCCCGTGGACGGGGAGCTGTTTTTT
CASSGGRPVDGELFF
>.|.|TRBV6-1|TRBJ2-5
TGTGCCAGCATGTACAGGGACCAAGAGACCCAGTACTTC
CASMYRDQETQYF
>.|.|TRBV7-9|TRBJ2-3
TGTGCCAGCAGCTTGCGACAGAAGAGCACAGATACGCAGTATTTT
CASSLRQKSTDTQYF
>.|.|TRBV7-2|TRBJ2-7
TGTGCCAGCAACCGCCAGGGGTCCTACGAGCAGTACTTC
CASNRQGSYEQYF
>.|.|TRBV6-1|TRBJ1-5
TGTGCCAGCAGTCGAGACTCGTATCAGCCCCAGCATTTT
CASSRDSYQPQHF
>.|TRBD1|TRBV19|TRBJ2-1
TGTGCCAGTAGTCCCGCCGGGACAGTGTACGGGTCCGAGCAGTTCTTC
CASSPAGTVYGSEQFF
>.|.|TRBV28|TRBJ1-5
TGTGCCAGCAGTTCGCCAGGGGTTAAGAATTTT
CASSSPGVKNF
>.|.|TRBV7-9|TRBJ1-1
TGTGCCAGCAGCTCCGGACAGAGTGAAGCTTTCTTT
CASSSGQSEAFF
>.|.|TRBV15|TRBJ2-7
TGTGCCACCCGAGGGGGGGACGTCGCCTACGAGCAGTACTTC
CATRGGDVAYEQYF
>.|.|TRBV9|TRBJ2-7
TGTGCCAGCAGCGTGTGGGACGCGGGGTACGAGCAGTACTTC
CASSVWDAGYEQYF
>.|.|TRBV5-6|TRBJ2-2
TGTGCCAGCAGGAATTCGAACACCGGGGAGCTGTTTTTT
CASRNSNTGELFF
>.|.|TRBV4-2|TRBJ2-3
TGTGCCAGCAGCCATACATTGGACCGCACAGATACGCAGTATTTT
CASSHTLDRTDTQYF
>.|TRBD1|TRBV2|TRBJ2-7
TGTGCCAGCAGAGATCACAGGGGGCAAAGTTACGAGCAGTACTTC
CASRDHRGQSYEQYF